Listed here are 3 T cell receptor beta chains from one sample, sequenced in a study of CD8 T cells in Susac syndrome. RNA amounts of roughly 0.5 to 1 ug underwent reverse transcription with random hexamers. Each CDR3 protein is one row after TCRdb ran MiXCR on the immunoSEQ multiplex PCR reads. This table holds around 80,000 distinct CDR3 sequences, roughly 94% found once. The sample comprised CD8+ T cells from PBMCs. The receptors shown here come from a human donor with Susac syndrome.

This sequence joins TRBV7-9 and TRBJ2-7; 8 bases align to TRBD1. CDR1 is SEHNR, CDR2 FQNEAQ, per germline (reference sequence). CDR3 length equals 12 residues. V trimming: 3 bases; J trimming: 6 bases; junction bases outside the gene matches: 1. CDR3 protein: CASSFTGGEQYF. The CDR3 coding sequence is TGTGCCAGCAGCTTTACAGGGGGCGAGCAGTACTTC.

The rearrangement links TRBV6-6 to TRBJ1-2; D is unclear. CDR3 length equals 13 residues. Trimming took 2 bases from V and 0 from J, leaving 4 bases between them. Germline values: CDR1 MNHNY, CDR2 SVGAGI (reference sequence). The CDR3 protein is CASSYESNYGYTF. The CDR3 region has the DNA TGTGCCAGCAGTTACGAATCTAACTATGGCTACACCTTC.

The rearrangement joins TRBV9 to TRBJ2-1; possible D gene TRBD1, 6 bases. Germline CDR1 reads SGDLS; CDR2 reads YYNGEE. V lost 3 bases, J lost 0 bases, and 10 bases lay in between. This CDR3 is built from 15 residues. This CDR3 is CASSGRGISYNEQFF. The CDR3 DNA reads TGTGCCAGCAGCGGTAGGGGGATCTCCTACAATGAGCAGTTCTTC.